The next 12 T cell receptor beta chains were all read from a single sample in a study of blood T cell repertoires in COVID-19. This table comes from immunoSEQ multiplex PCR, and its TCRdb copy is limited to in-frame clones, with some not included. The sample includes 45,000 to 55,000 clones, roughly 80% of them seen just once. The sample taken for sequencing was peripheral blood. These receptors all stem from a man between 60 and 75 years old with active COVID-19.

The CDR3 coding sequence is TGTGCCAGTAGTATTAGCGGGTACAATGAGCAGTTCTTC. Residues: CASSISGYNEQFF. The chain carries TRBV19 and TRBJ2-1; 7 nucleotides line up with TRBD2. The V segment lost 3 bases and the J segment 4 bases; nucleotides outside the gene matches: 0. CDR1 is LNHDA and CDR2 is SQIVND in the germline V gene (reference sequence). The CDR3 spans 13 residues.

About this clone: At the DNA level, this CDR3 is encoded by other sequences in the same sample as well. The V and J genes are TRBV18 and TRBJ1-1; D unresolved. Deletions cut 4 bases from V and 1 base from J, with 7 bases between. The germline CDR1 and CDR2 sequences are KGHSH and LQKENI. The CDR3 totals 13 residues. The CDR3 DNA reads TGTGCCAGCTCACGACAAAGGAACACTGAAGCTTTCTTT. This codes for CASSRQRNTEAFF.

This chain connects TRBV19 to TRBJ2-3; D may be TRBD1 (6 bases). This CDR3 contains 17 residues. Trimming removed 3 bases from V and 5 bases from J, with 21 bases in between. From germline, CDR1 is LNHDA and CDR2 SQIVND (reference sequence). CDR3 protein: CASSIPLGQRERDTQYF. The CDR3 nucleotides are TGTGCCAGTAGTATCCCCCTTGGACAGCGCGAAAGAGATACGCAGTATTTT. Using reference TRBV19 and TRBJ2-3 for the parts outside the CDR3, the full variable domain is DGGITQSPKYLFRKEGQNVTLSCEQNLNHDAMYWYRQDPGQGLRLIYYSQIVNDFQKGDIAEGYSVSREKKESFPLTVTSAQKNPTAFYLCASSIPLGQRERDTQYFGPGTRLTVL.

DNA of the CDR3: TGTGCCAGCAGCCAAGATAATTCTAGGGGGAGGGCAATTCGGAATGAGCAGTTCTTC. It translates to CASSQDNSRGRAIRNEQFF. This chain joins TRBV4-2 and TRBJ2-1, with D perhaps matching TRBD2 (7 bases). Trimming took off 0 bases at V and 7 bases at J, with 25 bases between the two ends. In germline, CDR1 is LGHNA, CDR2 YNFKEQ. The CDR3 covers 19 residues.

The sample holds one count of this clone. This rearrangement joins TRBV28 to TRBJ1-6; D ambiguous. The germline V and J ends were trimmed by 5 bases and 7 bases, with 15 bases remaining between them. There are 15 residues in the CDR3. Germline-derived CDR1 and CDR2 are MDHEN and SYDVKM. The CDR3 here is CASSHRRGINSPLHF. The DNA for the CDR3 is TGTGCCAGCAGTCATCGACGAGGGATCAATTCACCCCTCCACTTT.

V is TRBV7-8 and J is TRBJ2-1, with 7 positions matching TRBD1. Germline lookup yields CDR1 SGHVS and CDR2 FQNEAQ. The CDR3 runs to 14 residues. Losses at the gene ends were 6 bases for V and 5 bases for J; bases not matched to a gene: 7. CDR3 sequence reads: CASSPRDRNNEQFF. The CDR3 bases are TGTGCCAGCAGTCCCCGGGACAGAAACAATGAGCAGTTCTTC.

The chain is built from TRBV2 and TRBJ2-5; 11 nucleotides match TRBD2. V trimming: 1 base; J trimming: 5 bases; junction bases outside the gene matches: 9. Germline CDR1 and CDR2: SNHLY and FYNNEI. This CDR3 has 17 residues. CDR3 region: CASSEDLGLAGGETQYF. The CDR3 DNA reads as TGTGCCAGCAGTGAAGATCTCGGTTTAGCGGGGGGGGAGACCCAGTACTTC.

The CDR3 loop reads CASSYIRDRGRGEAFF. CDR3 coding DNA: TGTGCCAGCAGCTATATCCGGGACAGGGGTCGCGGGGAAGCTTTCTTT. The chain has TRBV5-4 and TRBJ1-1, with 10 bases identical to TRBD1. J lost 8 bases, V lost 3 bases, and 13 bases had no gene match. The CDR3 sequence is 16 residues long. Looked up from germline, CDR1 is SGHNT and CDR2 is YYREEE (reference sequence).

The CDR3: CASRPDRDSRYEQYF. The CDR3 bases are TGTGCAAGTCGCCCAGACCGGGACAGTCGCTACGAGCAGTACTTC. The V gene is TRBV12-2, the J gene TRBJ2-7; TRBD1 is the table's D call, not checked against the DNA. TRBV12-2 is a listed pseudogene. The CDR3 sequence is 15 residues long.

This clone was recorded once. V gene TRBV28 combines with J gene TRBJ1-6; 8 bases align to TRBD1. This CDR3 comprises 14 residues. CDR1 and CDR2 (germline): MDHEN, SYDVKM. Trimming cost V 6 bases and J 7 bases; bases outside gene matches: 5. The CDR3 region has the DNA TGTGCCAGCAGCCCCAGGGGGCGGAATTCACCCCTCCACTTT. This sequence encodes CASSPRGRNSPLHF.

The CDR3 reads CAWSVGVASGEQYF. The CDR3 DNA reads as TGTGCCTGGAGTGTAGGGGTAGCCTCAGGCGAGCAGTACTTC. The chain is built from TRBV30 and TRBJ2-7, with D perhaps matching TRBD1 (5 bases). Trimming shortened V by 0 bases and J by 6 bases, and 15 bases separated the two germline ends. This CDR3 comprises 14 residues. The germline V gene encodes CDR1 GTSNPN and CDR2 SVGIG (reference sequence).

This clone has a single count. The chain carries TRBV27 and TRBJ1-1; D ambiguous. The V end was cut by 0 bases, the J end by 5 bases, with 10 bases between. Germline V gives CDR1 MNHEY, CDR2 SMNVEV (reference sequence). This CDR3 region has 14 residues. CDR3 region: CASSLSGRRTEAFF. The CDR3 nucleotides are TGTGCCAGCAGTTTATCGGGCAGAAGAACTGAAGCTTTCTTT.